Presented here are 24 T cell receptor beta chains from one specimen sequenced in a study of T-cell memory formation after mild COVID-19. TCRdb reprocessed the 5' RACE reads with MiXCR, giving one entry per CDR3 protein. The table lists a few hundred thousand distinct CDR3 sequences, nearly 25% of them singletons. The sample consisted of PBMCs or a T cell subset sorted from them (not recorded which). These receptors originate from an adult woman who had mild COVID-19 (a few samples of this study predate the infection). Cell type and time point are not known.

This chain uses TRBV7-9 with TRBJ1-6; tentatively, D is TRBD1 (5 bases). V dropped 2 bases and J dropped 3 bases, with 14 bases sitting between them. CDR1 is SEHNR, CDR2 FQNEAQ, per germline (reference sequence). The CDR3 covers 17 residues. The CDR3 nucleotides are TGTGCCAGCAGCTTATTTGGGCAGGGACTCTATAATTCACCCCTCCACTTT. It is translated as CASSLFGQGLYNSPLHF. Full variable domain (remainder filled in from reference TRBV7-9 and TRBJ1-6): DTGVSQNPRHKITKRGQNVTFRCDPISEHNRLYWYRQTLGQGPEFLTYFQNEAQLEKSRLLSDRFSAERPKGSFSTLEIQRTEQGDSAMYLCASSLFGQGLYNSPLHFGNGTRLTVT.

The chain recombines TRBV6-5 with TRBJ2-7; 8 bases are a match to TRBD1. With V trimmed by 6 bases and J by 3 bases, 10 bases remained unmatched. The CDR3 has 15 residues. CDR1 is MNHEY and CDR2 is SVGAGI in the germline V gene. Here the CDR3 DNA reads TGTGCCAGCAGCCGCAACCAGGGGGCGAACTACGAGCAGTACTTC. Protein sequence: CASSRNQGANYEQYF.

The rearrangement uses TRBV5-1 and TRBJ2-2; the match to TRBD1 covers 9 bases. The trim removed 0 bases at V and 3 bases at J, leaving 3 bases unmatched. The germline V gene has CDR1 SGHRS and CDR2 YFSETQ. This CDR3 has 16 amino acids. CDR3 coding DNA: TGCGCCAGCAGCTTGGGGACAGGGGACGACACCGGGGAGCTGTTTTTT. This sequence encodes CASSLGTGDDTGELFF.

This clonotype occurred a few times. Mismatch with germline at one junction end may stem from a read error. The chain joins TRBV7-9 to TRBJ2-7; 9 positions agree with TRBD1. Germline V gene lookup returns CDR1 SEHNR and CDR2 FQNEAQ (reference sequence). The CDR3 totals 13 residues. The CDR3 sequence: CASSRDGTGNTHF. DNA of the CDR3: TGTGCCAGCAGCCGAGACGGGACAGGGAATACTCACTTC.

This chain links TRBV19 with TRBJ2-7; D is uncertain. Germline V lookup: CDR1 LNHDA, CDR2 SQIVND (reference sequence). The CDR3 is 17 residues long. Between the trimmed V and J ends, which lost 1 base and 2 bases, there was a span of 18 bases. Here the CDR3 reads CASSIGGAAPNTYEQYF. Here the CDR3 DNA reads TGTGCCAGTAGTATAGGAGGTGCGGCACCTAATACCTACGAGCAGTACTTC.

The rearrangement links TRBV12-3 or TRBV12-4 to TRBJ1-2; maybe TRBD1 (5 bases). V was shortened by 3 bases and J by 4 bases, with 9 bases between the two germline ends. The CDR3 sequence is 13 residues long. The CDR3 region is CASSFQGAYGYTF. The DNA for the CDR3 is TGTGCCAGCAGTTTTCAGGGTGCCTATGGCTACACCTTC.

The CDR3 region is CASSLAVAGVVTQYF. The CDR3 coding sequence is TGTGCCAGCAGTTTAGCGGTAGCGGGAGTGGTTACGCAGTATTTT. This chain uses TRBV12-3 or TRBV12-4 with TRBJ2-3; TRBD2 matches at 9 bases. The CDR3 runs to 15 residues. V lost 0 bases, J lost 8 bases, and 6 bases stayed unmatched.

The chain carries TRBV9 and TRBJ1-6, with TRBD1 identical over 8 bases. V lost 1 base and J lost 10; bases outside the gene matches: 10. The V gene's germline CDR1 is SGDLS and CDR2 YYNGEE. The CDR3 length is 16 residues. The CDR3 region has the DNA TGTGCCAGCAGCGTAATCGGCCAGGGGGCTAGGTCACCCCTCCACTTT. It encodes CASSVIGQGARSPLHF.

This clonotype was counted only a few times. CDR3 DNA: TGCGCCAGCAGCCAAGGCGGACAGGCGAAACTCCACTTT. This codes for CASSQGGQAKLHF. V usage is TRBV4-1 and J usage is TRBJ1-6, with 7 bases matching TRBD1. Looked up from germline, CDR1 is MGHRA and CDR2 is YSYEKL. CDR3 size: 13 residues. The ends lost 1 base at V and 16 bases at J; junction bases unmatched: 7.

The chain employs TRBV6-6 and TRBJ2-7; TRBD1 matches 8 bases. Germline V gene sequence: CDR1 MNHNY, CDR2 SVGAGI (reference sequence). The CDR3 sequence is 14 residues long. With 6 bases clipped from V and 5 bases from J, the junction kept 9 bases outside the gene matches. CDR3 coding DNA: TGTGCCAGCAGCCAAGACAGGGGAGACAACGAGCAGTACTTC. Translating gives CASSQDRGDNEQYF.

V is TRBV12-3 or TRBV12-4 and J is TRBJ1-5, with TRBD1 identical over 10 bases. Trimming at V came to 6 bases and at J to 4 bases, leaving 9 bases not matched to a gene. The CDR3 loop spans 16 amino acids. The CDR3, as DNA: TGTGCCAGCAGCCCGGACAGGGGGGTTGTAAATCAGCCCCAGCATTTT. Amino acids: CASSPDRGVVNQPQHF.

This clonotype was picked up a small number of times. The V call is TRBV20-1, the J call TRBJ1-1; D may be TRBD1 (6 bases). Germline V CDR1 and CDR2: DFQATT, SNEGSKA (reference sequence). V shed 3 bases and J shed 0 bases, with 8 bases lying between them. The CDR3 is 13 residues long. The chain's CDR3 is CSARTGMNTEAFF. The CDR3 DNA follows: TGCAGTGCTAGGACAGGCATGAACACTGAAGCTTTCTTT.

The rearrangement links TRBV5-1 to TRBJ2-3, with unresolved D. CDR1 and CDR2 (germline): SGHRS, YFSETQ. The CDR3 is 13 residues long. The ends were cut back, 3 bases at V and 6 bases at J, with 11 bases in the middle. In DNA form, the CDR3 reads TGCGCCAGCAGCTCCCGTACAGCGGATACGCAGTATTTT. Its protein is CASSSRTADTQYF. Based on the CDR3 plus reference TRBV5-1 and TRBJ2-3, the full variable domain is KAGVTQTPRYLIKTRGQQVTLSCSPISGHRSVSWYQQTPGQGLQFLFEYFSETQRNKGNFPGRFSGRQFSNSRSEMNVSTLELGDSALYLCASSSRTADTQYFGPGTRLTVL.

The gene calls are TRBV6-2 or TRBV6-3 and TRBJ2-3; unclear D gene. Looked up from germline, CDR1 is MNHEY and CDR2 is SVGEGT. V was cut by 7 bases and J by 3 bases, with 20 bases left in between. The CDR3 has 16 amino acids. As DNA, the CDR3 is TGTGCCAGCAATCCGCTTGGCGGTCGGAGAACAGATACGCAGTATTTT. As protein: CASNPLGGRRTDTQYF.

The CDR3 spells CASKGSGDRAYEQYF. The CDR3 DNA reads as TGTGCCAGCAAGGGATCCGGTGACAGAGCCTACGAGCAGTACTTC. V gene TRBV21-1 combines with J gene TRBJ2-7; the listed D gene, TRBD1, was not tested against the DNA. TRBV21-1 is a documented pseudogene. The CDR3 loop spans 15 amino acids.

This clonotype has just a few counts. The chain links TRBV9 to TRBJ2-7, with D perhaps assigned TRBD1 or TRBD2 (5 bases each). V lost 4 bases and J 3 bases, leaving 17 bases between the germline ends. The CDR3 length is 15 residues. Germline CDR1 SGDLS, CDR2 YYNGEE. This chain's CDR3 is CASSSAPGPLYEQYF. CDR3 nucleotide sequence: TGTGCCAGCAGCTCCGCCCCGGGACCCCTCTACGAGCAGTACTTC.

This clonotype was seen only a few times. An end of the junction differs from the germline gene, which may be a read error. CDR3: CAWSVRGYAEVFF. CDR3 in DNA: TGTGCCTGGAGTGTCCGGGGCTATGCTGAAGTTTTCTTT. The chain employs TRBV30 and TRBJ1-1; weak D call: TRBD1 (5 bases). CDR1 and CDR2 (germline): GTSNPN, SVGIG (reference sequence). This CDR3 contains 13 residues. Full variable domain (missing parts from reference TRBV30 and TRBJ1-1): SQTIHQWPATLVQPVGSPLSLECTVEGTSNPNLYWYRQAAGRGLQLLFYSVGIGQISSEVPQNLSASRPQDRQFILSSKKLLLSDSGFYLCAWSVRGYAEVFFGQGTRLTVV.

The rearrangement links TRBV7-9 to TRBJ1-1; no clear D gene. CDR3 length: 13 residues. From germline, CDR1 is SEHNR and CDR2 FQNEAQ (reference sequence). The germline V and J ends were trimmed by 7 bases and 6 bases, with 15 bases remaining between them. Here the CDR3 DNA reads TGTGCCAGCACTATAACCGTAGGAGCTGAAGCTTTCTTT. Its protein product is CASTITVGAEAFF.

This clonotype was seen repeatedly, ten times or more. CDR3 in amino acids: CASSLGGLSYEQYF. The CDR3 DNA follows: TGCGCCAGCAGCTTGGGGGGCCTCTCCTACGAGCAGTACTTC. The chain combines TRBV5-1 with TRBJ2-7; maybe TRBD1 (5 bases). The CDR3 is 14 amino acids. The V and J ends lost 0 bases and 0 bases respectively, with 7 bases between them. The germline gives CDR1 SGHRS, CDR2 YFSETQ.

The chain is built from TRBV6-5 and TRBJ2-1; TRBD2 aligns across 8 bases. The CDR3 consists of 15 residues. Trimming cost V 4 bases and J 3 bases; bases outside gene matches: 5. Germline CDR1 is MNHEY and CDR2 is SVGAGI. In nucleotides, the CDR3 is TGTGCCAGCAGTTCGGGACTAGACCGCTACAATGAGCAGTTCTTC. It codes for CASSSGLDRYNEQFF.

This clonotype was detected only a few times. The rearrangement links TRBV7-9 to TRBJ1-4; possible D gene TRBD1, 5 bases. CDR3 length equals 16 residues. Germline-derived CDR1 and CDR2 are SEHNR and FQNEAQ (reference sequence). V lost 1 base and J lost 7, with 16 bases in between. CDR3 protein: CASSLGGDLWGEKLFF. DNA for the CDR3: TGTGCCAGCAGCTTAGGAGGGGACCTCTGGGGTGAAAAACTGTTTTTT.

The chain is built from TRBV27 and TRBJ2-1; maybe TRBD2 (5 bases). CDR3 length equals 13 residues. V gave up 6 bases and J gave up 4 bases, with 10 bases separating them. Germline V gene data show CDR1 as MNHEY and CDR2 as SMNVEV (reference sequence). CDR3 protein: CASRPRGYNEQFF. The CDR3 nucleotides are TGTGCCAGCAGACCACGAGGGTACAATGAGCAGTTCTTC.

This clonotype occurred a few times. This chain links TRBV20-1 with TRBJ2-1, with 16 bases identical to TRBD2. CDR1 DFQATT and CDR2 SNEGSKA come from the germline V gene (reference sequence). The J segment lost 3 bases and the V segment lost 5 bases, leaving 4 bases of the junction unmatched. The CDR3 totals 16 residues. In DNA, the CDR3 is TGCAGTGCTCCGGGACTAGCGGGAGGGAACTACAATGAGCAGTTCTTC. Translated: CSAPGLAGGNYNEQFF.

J is TRBJ2-1 and V is TRBV5-1; D is possibly TRBD1 or TRBD2 (5 bases each). V was clipped by 0 bases and J by 2 bases, with 9 bases between them. The CDR3 has 15 amino acids. In germline, CDR1 is SGHRS, CDR2 YFSETQ. The CDR3 here is CASSLGQRTYNEQFF. In DNA, the CDR3 is TGCGCCAGCAGCTTGGGACAGCGGACCTACAATGAGCAGTTCTTC.